The rows below give T cell receptor beta chains drawn from one sample of a study of metastatic and nonmetastatic thyroid tumors. TCRdb recomputed clones from the PCR reads via MiXCR. The sample yields 25,000 to 35,000 clones, just under 30% seen once. The source material was blood. These receptors all stem from a female donor with papillary thyroid cancer or a benign thyroid nodule (not recorded which). Some clones in this sample may be carry-over from other donors' samples. The CDR3 runs from the conserved cysteine through the conserved F or W. D genes are given only for firm matches. The size entry is marked missing in some rows and otherwise reads once, few, many or a size class.

TGTGCCAGCAGCTTGGGGTGGGAGGATGGCTACACCTTC | CASSLGWEDGYTF | - | - | TRBJ1-2 | TRBV7-9
TGCAGTGCTAGAGTAGTTAGGGTTGGCGTCTCCTACGAGCAGTACTTC | CSARVVRVGVSYEQYF | - | - | TRBJ2-7 | TRBV20-1
TGCGCCAGCAGCCAGGTCGGAACCACTCAGCCCCAGCATTTT | CASSQVGTTQPQHF | - | once | TRBJ1-5 | TRBV4-1
TGTGCCTGGTCTCAAACAAGCGGCTACACCTTC | CAWSQTSGYTF | - | - | TRBJ1-2 | TRBV30
TGTGCCAGCAGCCACCTGGCAAGAGGGATGGGCGAGCAGTACTTC | CASSHLARGMGEQYF | - | few | TRBJ2-7 | TRBV6-2/TRBV6-3
TGTGCCAGCAGCTTGCAGTACGGTCAGCCCCAGCATTTT | CASSLQYGQPQHF | - | medium-sized | TRBJ1-5 | TRBV7-2
TGTGCCAGCAGGGACAGGGGCGACAGCTCCTACGAGCAGTACTTC | CASRDRGDSSYEQYF | TRBD1 | - | TRBJ2-7 | TRBV6-1
TGTGCCAGCAGTTACTCTGCAGGGAAAGCTAACTATGGCTACACCTTC | CASSYSAGKANYGYTF | - | few | TRBJ1-2 | TRBV6-2/TRBV6-3
TGTGCCAGTACCATGACAGGGGGCAATGAGCAGTTCTTC | CASTMTGGNEQFF | TRBD1 | few | TRBJ2-1 | TRBV19
TGTGCCAGCAGTCAACAAGAGACCCAGTACTTC | CASSQQETQYF | - | medium-sized | TRBJ2-5 | TRBV6-2/TRBV6-3
TGTGCCAGCAGTTACATGGACAGGTCGTCCTACGAGCAGTACTTC | CASSYMDRSSYEQYF | TRBD1 | - | TRBJ2-7 | TRBV6-2/TRBV6-3
TGTGCCAGCAGTTTATCTTCCGGGACAGCATACGAGCAGTACTTC | CASSLSSGTAYEQYF | TRBD1 | - | TRBJ2-7 | TRBV27
TGTGCCAGCAGTGAAGGGACAGGGGGCTATGGCTACACCTTC | CASSEGTGGYGYTF | TRBD1 | few | TRBJ1-2 | TRBV6-1
TGTGCCAGCAGCTTAGATTTACGGAACTATGGCTACACCTTC | CASSLDLRNYGYTF | - | - | TRBJ1-2 | TRBV11-2
TGTGCCAGCTCACCAGTGAGGGGGAAAAATGAGCAGTTCTTC | CASSPVRGKNEQFF | - | once | TRBJ2-1 | TRBV18
TGCGCCAGCACTGGGGGAGATGGTTCACCCCTCCACTTT | CASTGGDGSPLHF | - | - | TRBJ1-6 | TRBV10-2
TGTGCCAGCAGTTTAGACAGAATACGTGAGCAGTACTTC | CASSLDRIREQYF | - | medium-sized | TRBJ2-7 | TRBV28
TGTGCCAGCAGTTACTCATTCACAGGGACTTACAATGAGCAGTTCTTC | CASSYSFTGTYNEQFF | - | - | TRBJ2-1 | TRBV6-5
TGTGCCAGCAGTTATCTCCTAGGGATCTACGAGCAGTACTTC | CASSYLLGIYEQYF | - | - | TRBJ2-7 | TRBV6-5
TGTGCCAGCAGCTTAATGGGCAGGGGGAGTACAGATACGCAGTATTTT | CASSLMGRGSTDTQYF | TRBD1 | many | TRBJ2-3 | TRBV7-3
TGTGCCAGCAGCTCGACAGGGGACCCTAATTCACCCCTCCACTTT | CASSSTGDPNSPLHF | TRBD1 | - | TRBJ1-6 | TRBV6-1
TGTGCCAGCAGCACCGGGACAGGGGAGGAGACCCAGTACTTC | CASSTGTGEETQYF | TRBD1 | many | TRBJ2-5 | TRBV7-3
TGCAGTGCCCCTGAATCAGGGGGCTCACCCCTCCACTTT | CSAPESGGSPLHF | TRBD1 | - | TRBJ1-6 | TRBV20-1
TGTGCCAGCAGCCGGGGACAGCCGAAACTCAACTATGGCTACACCTTC | CASSRGQPKLNYGYTF | TRBD1 | - | TRBJ1-2 | TRBV6-1
TGTGCCAGCGAAAGAAACATCGGGTTGAGCAATCAGCCCCAGCATTTT | CASERNIGLSNQPQHF | - | many | TRBJ1-5 | TRBV6-1
TGTGCCTGGAGTCTCGACAGGGGACAGCCCCAGCATTTT | CAWSLDRGQPQHF | TRBD1 | once | TRBJ1-5 | TRBV30
TGTGCCAGCAGTGAACTAGCGGGGGGCACCGGGGAGCTGTTTTTT | CASSELAGGTGELFF | TRBD2 | - | TRBJ2-2 | TRBV6-1
TGTGCCAGCAGCGCAACCGGGACAGGGAACACAGATGCGCAGTATTTT | CASSATGTGNTDAQYF | TRBD1 | - | TRBJ2-3 | TRBV4-2
TGCAGTGCTAGAGGCGTGGGGAGTGGAACTGAAGCTTTCTTT | CSARGVGSGTEAFF | - | - | TRBJ1-1 | TRBV20-1
TGTGCCAGCAGCTTAAGGGGGGGAATTAGCTCCTACAATGAGCAGTTCTTC | CASSLRGGISSYNEQFF | TRBD2 | many | TRBJ2-1 | TRBV7-3
TGTGCCAGCAGCCCTGGGACTAGCGGGAGAGAGCAGTTCTTC | CASSPGTSGREQFF | TRBD2 | few | TRBJ2-1 | TRBV6-1
TGCGCCAGCCGGGACGGGGAGCGCGAGCAGTACTTC | CASRDGEREQYF | - | - | TRBJ2-7 | TRBV10-2
TGCGCCAGCAGCGCACCCGGGACAGAGGAGGGTCATCTCTCCTACGAGCAGTACTTC | CASSAPGTEEGHLSYEQYF | - | - | TRBJ2-7 | TRBV5-1
TGTGCCAGCAGTTTTTTCCAGGGGAACACTGAAGCTTTCTTT | CASSFFQGNTEAFF | - | many | TRBJ1-1 | TRBV12-3/TRBV12-4
TGTGCCAGTAGTCGGGCTCGGGGGAACGAGCAGTACTTC | CASSRARGNEQYF | - | many | TRBJ2-7 | TRBV19
TGCAGCGTTGAGTTGGGGACTAGCGGGAGGGGTGAGGGTTACAATGAGCAGTTCTTC | CSVELGTSGRGEGYNEQFF | TRBD2 | - | TRBJ2-1 | TRBV29-1
TGTGCCAGCAGCTCCAGATTGAGGAGCTCCTACGAGCAGTACTTC | CASSSRLRSSYEQYF | - | - | TRBJ2-7 | TRBV7-8
TGTGCCAGCAGCGCTAGCGGGAGTGTGACCGAGCAGTACTTC | CASSASGSVTEQYF | TRBD2 | many | TRBJ2-7 | TRBV7-3
TGTGCCACCAGTGAAGACACTGGAATCTATGGCTACACCTTC | CATSEDTGIYGYTF | - | - | TRBJ1-2 | TRBV24-1
TGTGCCAGCAGTTTCGGGAACAGCTACAATGAGCAGTTCTTC | CASSFGNSYNEQFF | - | few | TRBJ2-1 | TRBV27
TGTGCCAGCGGGCGAGGTTTGAACACTGAAGCTTTCTTT | CASGRGLNTEAFF | - | - | TRBJ1-1 | TRBV12-3/TRBV12-4
TGCGCCAGCAGCCAGGGAGGCCGGGGCACCGGGGAGCTGTTTTTT | CASSQGGRGTGELFF | - | - | TRBJ2-2 | TRBV5-1
TGTGCCAGCAGGGACAGGGTCAAAGGTGGCTACACCTTC | CASRDRVKGGYTF | TRBD1 | few | TRBJ1-2 | TRBV12-3/TRBV12-4
TGTGCCAGCAGTTTCCGGGACAGGGACCGCTACGAGCAGTACTTC | CASSFRDRDRYEQYF | TRBD1 | few | TRBJ2-7 | TRBV28
TGTGCCAGTAGTTTCACCGGGACTAGCGGGTTCTACAATGAGCAGTTCTTC | CASSFTGTSGFYNEQFF | TRBD2 | many | TRBJ2-1 | TRBV19
TGTGCCAGCAGCGTCGAAACAGATACGCAGTATTTT | CASSVETDTQYF | - | - | TRBJ2-3 | TRBV9
TGTGCCAGCAGTGCCGGGACAGCTTTACCCCTCCACTTT | CASSAGTALPLHF | TRBD1 | - | TRBJ1-6 | TRBV28
TGTGCCAGCAGCTTAGACCCCAGGTCCAATGAGCAGTTCTTC | CASSLDPRSNEQFF | - | - | TRBJ2-1 | TRBV11-2
TGTGCCACCAGTGACCCGACAGGGGGCGTAGGCTACACCTTC | CATSDPTGGVGYTF | TRBD1 | medium-sized | TRBJ1-2 | TRBV24-1
TGTGCCAGCAGCTTAGGGTATGAGATTTCCTACGAGCAGTACTTC | CASSLGYEISYEQYF | - | - | TRBJ2-7 | TRBV11-2
TGCGCCAGCAGCCGAGGAACCGGGACTAAGAGTATAGATACGCAGTATTTT | CASSRGTGTKSIDTQYF | TRBD2 | - | TRBJ2-3 | TRBV5-1
TGTGCCAGCTTGTCCTACAATGAGCAGTTCTTC | CASLSYNEQFF | - | medium-sized | TRBJ2-1 | TRBV6-1
TGTGCCAGCAGTTTAAGAGAGACCCAGTACTTC | CASSLRETQYF | - | few | TRBJ2-5 | TRBV12-3/TRBV12-4